The present TCR beta chain was sequenced within a study of blood T cell repertoires in COVID-19. The germline gives CDR1 SNHLY, CDR2 FYNNEI. This CDR3 comprises 11 residues. Trimming took off 5 bases at V and 4 bases at J, with 6 bases between the two ends. Only in-frame clones appear in the TCRdb table, and some are missing; sequencing was by immunoSEQ multiplex PCR. The profile shows fewer than 350,000 clones, more than 85% of them singletons. Specimen: peripheral blood. The receptor's source is a man aged 40-50 years with acute or convalescent COVID-19. The chain links TRBV2 to TRBJ2-7; D is unclear. The CDR3, as DNA: TGTGCCAGCAGTTTTCGGTACGAGCAGTACTTC. The encoded protein is CASSFRYEQYF.